The 19 T cell receptor beta chains given below trace back to one sample, sequenced in a study of beta chain features in type 1 diabetes. Broader study findings: People with Type 1 diabetes carried modestly yet significantly shorter TCRB CDR3s in all four CD4+ subsets.

Expressed TCRB transcripts got sequenced, as all isolated RNA was reverse transcribed. Only in-frame clones appear in the TCRdb table, and some are missing; sequencing was by immunoSEQ multiplex PCR. The sample holds hundreds of thousands of clones, over 12% seen once. No cognate antigen is known for these TCRs. Specimen: naive CD4+ T cells from blood. The receptors shown here come from a man younger than 35 with type 1 diabetes.

V gene TRBV30 combines with J gene TRBJ2-7; TRBD1 might be the D (6 bases). The CDR3 totals 12 residues. The germline V gene has CDR1 GTSNPN and CDR2 SVGIG (reference sequence). V lost 4 bases and J lost 4, with 11 bases in between. CDR3 in amino acids: CAWTGVGYEQYF. CDR3 DNA sequence: TGTGCCTGGACAGGGGTCGGGTACGAGCAGTACTTC.

The V gene is TRBV2, the J gene TRBJ2-2; D possibly corresponds to TRBD2 (5 bases). Per the germline V gene, CDR1 is SNHLY and CDR2 is FYNNEI. Trimming removed 9 bases from V and 1 base from J, with 9 bases in between. CDR3 length equals 13 residues. In DNA, the CDR3 is TGTGCCAGTCATCGGGAGAACACCGGGGAGCTGTTTTTT. Protein: CASHRENTGELFF.

This clone was seen a handful of times. This chain joins TRBV4-1 and TRBJ2-3, with 8 bases matching TRBD2. The ends lost 4 bases at V and 1 base at J; junction bases unmatched: 10. The CDR3 is 17 amino acids. Germline V gene lookup returns CDR1 MGHRA and CDR2 YSYEKL. For the CDR3, the DNA is TGCGCCAGCAGCCCCCCGGGGTCGCGGGGGGGCACAGATACGCAGTATTTT. Amino acids: CASSPPGSRGGTDTQYF.

The chain combines TRBV5-1 with TRBJ2-2; the D is unclear. Germline V gives CDR1 SGHRS, CDR2 YFSETQ. The CDR3 contains 15 residues. V lost 0 bases and J 4 bases, leaving 10 bases between the germline ends. CDR3 sequence reads: CASSLGSRSTGELFF. The CDR3 DNA reads TGCGCCAGCAGCTTGGGGTCACGAAGCACCGGGGAGCTGTTTTTT. The entire variable domain, with the rest obtained from reference TRBV5-1 and TRBJ2-2, is as follows: KAGVTQTPRYLIKTRGQQVTLSCSPISGHRSVSWYQQTPGQGLQFLFEYFSETQRNKGNFPGRFSGRQFSNSRSEMNVSTLELGDSALYLCASSLGSRSTGELFFGEGSRLTVL.

The chain is built from TRBV7-2 and TRBJ1-5; 11 bases fit TRBD1. Germline loops: CDR1 SGHTA, CDR2 FQGNSA. V was pared by 5 bases and J by 4 bases, with 7 bases of the junction left unmatched. This CDR3 comprises 16 residues. DNA of the CDR3: TGTGCCAGCAGCCCAGGGACAGGGGGTAGTAATCAGCCCCAGCATTTT. Residues: CASSPGTGGSNQPQHF. The full variable domain, rest sourced from reference TRBV7-2 and TRBJ1-5, is GAGVSQSPSNKVTEKGKDVELRCDPISGHTALYWYRQSLGQGLEFLIYFQGNSAPDKSGLPSDRFSAERTGGSVSTLTIQRTQQEDSAVYLCASSPGTGGSNQPQHFGDGTRLSIL.

This clone was seen a few times. The chain links TRBV7-9 to TRBJ2-1; TRBD1 matches 8 bases. V shed 5 bases, J shed 1 base, and the junction held 7 bases outside the gene matches. Germline assignment: CDR1 SEHNR and CDR2 FQNEAQ (reference sequence). The CDR3 consists of 16 residues. The CDR3 protein is CASSPRGQGSYNEQFF. The CDR3 nucleotides are TGTGCCAGCAGCCCCAGGGGGCAAGGGTCCTACAATGAGCAGTTCTTC.

This chain links TRBV7-2 with TRBJ2-1, with TRBD1 identical over 10 bases. The CDR3 consists of 15 residues. After removal of 5 bases from V and 3 bases from J, the junction contained 4 bases not matched to a gene. The germline CDR1 and CDR2 sequences are SGHTA and FQGNSA. The CDR3, as DNA: TGTGCCAGCAGCATAGGACAGGGGGGCTACAATGAGCAGTTCTTC. It is translated as CASSIGQGGYNEQFF.

This clone showed up just a few times. J is TRBJ2-5 and V is TRBV5-4; D is uncertain. The CDR3 length is 15 residues. Germline loops: CDR1 SGHNT, CDR2 YYREEE (reference sequence). Between the trimmed V and J ends, which lost 0 bases and 5 bases, there was a span of 14 bases. The DNA for the CDR3 is TGTGCCAGCAGCTTGGTAGGTCAGGTGCAGGAGACCCAGTACTTC. Translated: CASSLVGQVQETQYF.

The chain recombines TRBV28 with TRBJ1-2, with D possibly being TRBD1 (5 bases). Germline V lookup: CDR1 MDHEN, CDR2 SYDVKM. The CDR3 is 13 residues long. V lost 7 bases to trimming and J lost 4 bases, with 13 bases between them. The CDR3 DNA reads TGTGCCAGCAAAGTTCAGGGCCTCTATGGCTACACCTTC. Translation: CASKVQGLYGYTF.

The V gene is TRBV30, the J gene TRBJ1-1; tentative D call: TRBD1 (5 bases). Germline lookup yields CDR1 GTSNPN and CDR2 SVGIG (reference sequence). Trimming took 7 bases from V and 7 from J, leaving 13 bases between them. The CDR3 sequence is 11 residues long. In DNA, the CDR3 is TGTGCCTTGGGACCTCCCCATGAAGCTTTCTTT. Its protein is CALGPPHEAFF.

The chain carries TRBV25-1 and TRBJ2-2; 7 bases match TRBD2. Germline V gene sequence: CDR1 MGHDK, CDR2 SYGVNS. The V segment lost 5 bases and the J segment 5 bases; nucleotides outside the gene matches: 11. The CDR3 extends over 16 amino acids. In DNA, the CDR3 is TGTGCCAGCAGTATCCGGGAGGATGGGTATACCGGGGAGCTGTTTTTT. This sequence encodes CASSIREDGYTGELFF.

The chain has TRBV29-1 and TRBJ1-4; D ambiguous. The CDR3 has 13 amino acids. The V and J ends lost 5 bases and 8 bases respectively, with 15 bases between them. The germline gives CDR1 SQVTM, CDR2 ANQGSEA. DNA for the CDR3: TGCAGCGTTAAGGGCGCCGAGAGAGAAAAACTGTTTTTT. This gives the protein CSVKGAEREKLFF.

The chain combines TRBV9 with TRBJ2-1; tentative D call: TRBD2 (6 bases). Germline V lookup: CDR1 SGDLS, CDR2 YYNGEE. The CDR3 is 14 amino acids. With 4 bases removed from V and 5 bases from J, the gap between germline ends came to 13 bases. In nucleotides, the CDR3 is TGTGCCAGCAGCCCAGAGGGACTGGACAATGAGCAGTTCTTC. Protein: CASSPEGLDNEQFF.

This clone turned up a few times. The chain couples TRBV10-3 to TRBJ2-5; TRBD2 might be the D (5 bases). Trimming stripped 6 bases from V and 2 bases from J, with 7 bases between. Germline lookup yields CDR1 ENHRY and CDR2 SYGVKD. The CDR3 is made up of 12 amino acids. CDR3 DNA sequence: TGTGCCATCAGGACGGGGCAAGAGACCCAGTACTTC. This gives the protein CAIRTGQETQYF.

This clone was counted between two and nine times. The gene calls are TRBV7-3 and TRBJ2-5, with a weak D call TRBD2 (6 bases). Germline lookup yields CDR1 SGHTA and CDR2 FQGTGA. Between the trimmed V and J ends, which lost 6 bases and 2 bases, there was a span of 16 bases. This CDR3 comprises 15 residues. The CDR3 loop is CASSTVAAQQETQYF. The CDR3 nucleotides are TGTGCCAGCAGTACTGTAGCGGCGCAACAAGAGACCCAGTACTTC. The whole variable domain, filled in from reference TRBV7-3 and TRBJ2-5, reads GAGVSQTPSNKVTEKGKYVELRCDPISGHTALYWYRQSLGQGPEFLIYFQGTGAADDSGLPNDRFFAVRPEGSVSTLKIQRTERGDSAVYLCASSTVAAQQETQYFGPGTRLLVL.

The chain employs TRBV5-5 and TRBJ2-3; D is perhaps TRBD1 or TRBD2 (5 bases each). Germline CDR1 is SGHKS and CDR2 is YYEKEE (reference sequence). Trimming removed 4 bases at V and 3 bases at J, with 18 bases between. The CDR3 runs to 16 residues. The CDR3 DNA is TGTGCCAGCAGCCCGGGGCTCACCTCGGGAACAGATACGCAGTATTTT. It codes for CASSPGLTSGTDTQYF.

This clone was counted only a few times. V gene TRBV29-1 combines with J gene TRBJ1-1, with D possibly TRBD1 on 5 matching bases. V shed 4 bases and J shed 1 base, with 16 bases lying between them. Germline CDR1 SQVTM, CDR2 ANQGSEA. The CDR3 consists of 15 residues. As DNA, the CDR3 is TGCAGCGTTGCCCCCAGGGTCAGACAGAACACTGAAGCTTTCTTT. Amino acid sequence: CSVAPRVRQNTEAFF.

The genes are TRBV30 and TRBJ1-2, with 10 nucleotides matching TRBD1. This CDR3 is 13 amino acids long. Germline V gene sequence: CDR1 GTSNPN, CDR2 SVGIG (reference sequence). Trimming at V came to 5 bases and at J to 4 bases, leaving 4 bases not matched to a gene. CDR3 loop: CAWVTGGGYGYTF. The CDR3 DNA reads as TGTGCCTGGGTGACAGGGGGCGGCTATGGCTACACCTTC. Using reference TRBV30 and TRBJ1-2 for the parts outside the CDR3, the full variable domain is SQTIHQWPATLVQPVGSPLSLECTVEGTSNPNLYWYRQAAGRGLQLLFYSVGIGQISSEVPQNLSASRPQDRQFILSSKKLLLSDSGFYLCAWVTGGGYGYTFGSGTRLTVV.

This clone was seen more than once but under ten times. The chain couples TRBV5-4 to TRBJ2-5, with TRBD2 as a possible D gene (6 bases). Germline values: CDR1 SGHNT, CDR2 YYREEE (reference sequence). V gave up 10 bases and J gave up 4 bases, with 17 bases separating them. The CDR3 consists of 13 residues. CDR3 DNA: TGTGCCCGGGGGAGCCTCCCCGGAGAGACCCAGTACTTC. It is translated as CARGSLPGETQYF.